This TCR beta chain was observed in a study of T-cell reconstitution after alpha-beta-depleted transplantation in children. There are many counts of this clonotype. CDR1 is SGDLS and CDR2 is YYNGEE in the germline V gene. CDR3 length: 15 residues. V was clipped by 0 bases and J by 8 bases; unmatched bases: 4. Preparation of the TCRbeta library involved a method that used unique molecular identifiers. TCRdb itself ran the PCR reads through MiXCR, one entry per CDR3 protein. The table has about 360,000 distinct CDR3 sequences, roughly 13% seen once; the top ten hold about 3.9%. This TCR derives from a human donor who donated a stem cell graft to a child with Fanconi anemia. The source material was PBMCs, sampled from the stem cell graft. This rearrangement joins TRBV9 to TRBJ2-1; 11 bases are shared with TRBD2. CDR3 residues: CASSVGSGGAHEQFF. Written as DNA, the CDR3 is TGTGCCAGCAGCGTAGGTAGCGGGGGGGCGCATGAGCAGTTCTTC.